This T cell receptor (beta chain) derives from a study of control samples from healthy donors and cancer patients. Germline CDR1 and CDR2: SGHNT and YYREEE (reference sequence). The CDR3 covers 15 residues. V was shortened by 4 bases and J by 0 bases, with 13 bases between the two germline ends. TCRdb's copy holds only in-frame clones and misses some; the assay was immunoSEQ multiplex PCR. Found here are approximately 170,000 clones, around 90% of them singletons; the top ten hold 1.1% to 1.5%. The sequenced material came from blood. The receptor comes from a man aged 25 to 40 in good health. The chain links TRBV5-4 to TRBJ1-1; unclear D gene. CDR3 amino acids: CASSPKGSLNTEAFF. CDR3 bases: TGTGCCAGCAGCCCGAAGGGCAGCCTGAACACTGAAGCTTTCTTT.